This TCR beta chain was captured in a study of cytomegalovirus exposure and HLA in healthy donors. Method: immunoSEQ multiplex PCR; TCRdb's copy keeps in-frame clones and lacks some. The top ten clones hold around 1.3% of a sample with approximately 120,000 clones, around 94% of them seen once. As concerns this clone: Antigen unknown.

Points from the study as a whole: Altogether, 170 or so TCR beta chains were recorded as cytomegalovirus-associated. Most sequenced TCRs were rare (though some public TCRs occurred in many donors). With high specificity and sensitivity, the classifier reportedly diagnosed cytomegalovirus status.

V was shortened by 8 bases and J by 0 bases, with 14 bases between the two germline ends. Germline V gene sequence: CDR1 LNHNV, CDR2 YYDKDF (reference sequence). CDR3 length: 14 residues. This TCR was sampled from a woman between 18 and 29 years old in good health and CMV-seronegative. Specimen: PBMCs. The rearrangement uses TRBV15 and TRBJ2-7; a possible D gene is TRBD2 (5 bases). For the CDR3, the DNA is TGTGCCACCCCTATCGGAGGAACCTCCTACGAGCAGTACTTC. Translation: CATPIGGTSYEQYF.